This is a list of T cell receptor beta chains from one sample in a study of siplizumab effects on memory and regulatory T cells. Clones were read by immunoSEQ multiplex PCR, and TCRdb kept only the in-frame ones, dropping some. The table lists around 100,000 clones, about 93% of them singletons, with around 0.3% in the top ten. The specimen sequenced was non-Treg CD4+ T cells sorted from blood. The receptor source for this set is a human donor in good health. Both conserved end residues are part of each CDR3. The D gene is left open where the match is weak. Rows may omit the clone size; those that give it use once, few, many or a size class.

v_gene	d_gene	j_gene	abundance	CDR3nt	CDR3aa
TRBV25-1	TRBD1	TRBJ1-6	.	TGTGCCAACAAAACGGGACAGAATAATTCACCCCTCCACTTT	CANKTGQNNSPLHF
TRBV30	TRBD2	TRBJ2-3	.	TGTGCCTGGAGTCCGGGAGGGAGCACAGATACGCAGTATTTT	CAWSPGGSTDTQYF
TRBV19	.	TRBJ1-4	.	TGTGCCACCCTCGGAGTTACTAATGAAAAACTGTTTTTT	CATLGVTNEKLFF
TRBV6-5	.	TRBJ2-7	.	TGTGCCAGCAGAGGTGTGGCGGAGCAGTACTTC	CASRGVAEQYF
TRBV30	TRBD2	TRBJ2-3	.	TGTGCCTGGCAGCCCGGACTAGTCGAAGATACGCAGTATTTT	CAWQPGLVEDTQYF
TRBV5-6	.	TRBJ2-5	.	TGTGCCAGCAGCTTGGGCGGGACCCAGTACTTC	CASSLGGTQYF
TRBV30	.	TRBJ1-4	.	TGTGCCTGGAGTGTACAAGGGGGAAGGGCGGGCGAAAAACTGTTTTTT	CAWSVQGGRAGEKLFF
TRBV29-1	.	TRBJ2-3	.	TGCAGCGTTCATATAGATACGCAGTATTTT	CSVHIDTQYF
TRBV2	TRBD1	TRBJ1-1	.	TGTGCCAGCAGTAACGACAGGGGCACTGAAGCTTTCTTT	CASSNDRGTEAFF
TRBV30	.	TRBJ2-5	.	TGTGCCTGGAGTGTGGAGCAAGAGACCCAGTACTTC	CAWSVEQETQYF
TRBV7-2	TRBD2	TRBJ2-2	.	TGTGCCAGCAGAACCTGGGGGGGAGCCGGGGAGCTGTTTTTT	CASRTWGGAGELFF
TRBV25-1	.	TRBJ1-1	.	TGTGCCAGCAGTGCTCAGGGGAGCACTGAAGCTTTCTTT	CASSAQGSTEAFF
TRBV5-4	.	TRBJ2-5	.	TGTGCCAGCACCCTGGCGGGACTGCAAGAGACCCAGTACTTC	CASTLAGLQETQYF
TRBV11-3	.	TRBJ2-1	.	TGTGCCAGCGGTCCCGGGGATTCTCACGCTGGGTTCTTC	CASGPGDSHAGFF
TRBV18	.	TRBJ2-7	.	TGTGCCAGCTCACCACAGCGGGCTAGCGAGCAGTACTTC	CASSPQRASEQYF
TRBV7-7	.	TRBJ2-3	.	TGTGCTAGCAGCTTCGGTCCCACAGATACGCAGTATTTT	CASSFGPTDTQYF
TRBV2	TRBD1	TRBJ1-1	.	TGTGCCAGTTTAACAGGGGGCAGCACTGAAGCTTTCTTT	CASLTGGSTEAFF
TRBV9	TRBD2	TRBJ2-1	.	TGTGCCAGCAGCGGGACTAGCGGGGGGTATGAGCAGTTCTTC	CASSGTSGGYEQFF
TRBV7-2	.	TRBJ1-2	few	TGTGCCAGCAGCTTAGACCTAATCTGGGATGGCTACACCTTC	CASSLDLIWDGYTF
TRBV5-5	.	TRBJ1-3	.	TGTGCCAGCAGCTTGGCGGGGCGGAACACCATATATTTT	CASSLAGRNTIYF
TRBV6-5	.	TRBJ2-7	.	TGTGCCAGCAGTCCTTCCTGGACAGTCTACTACGAGCAGTACTTC	CASSPSWTVYYEQYF
TRBV4-1	TRBD1	TRBJ1-5	.	TGCGCCAGCAGCCTCCGCGACAGGGACAATCAGCCCCAGCATTTT	CASSLRDRDNQPQHF
TRBV7-9	.	TRBJ1-2	.	TGTGCCAGCAGCCATACCATGGAAGGGGGTGTTGGTGGCTACACCTTC	CASSHTMEGGVGGYTF
TRBV30	.	TRBJ1-1	.	TGTGCCTGGACCAAGGGACATAGGAACACTGAAGCTTTCTTT	CAWTKGHRNTEAFF
TRBV11-3	.	TRBJ1-6	.	TGTGCCAGCAGCTCCCGAATTTCTTATACGGATTCACCCCTCCACTTT	CASSSRISYTDSPLHF
TRBV9	TRBD2	TRBJ2-3	.	TGTGCCAGCAGCGAACCCTTAGCGGGGAGCACAGATACGCAGTATTTT	CASSEPLAGSTDTQYF
TRBV7-9	TRBD2	TRBJ2-1	.	TGTGCCAGCAGCTTAGGCGGGGGGTTCACCTACAATGAGCAGTTCTTC	CASSLGGGFTYNEQFF
TRBV6-5	TRBD1	TRBJ2-3	.	TGTGCCAGCAGTTACTCACAGGGGACAGATACGCAGTATTTT	CASSYSQGTDTQYF
TRBV5-1	TRBD2	TRBJ2-5	once	TGCGCCAGCAGGAGAGACTGGACTAGCGGGAGGGCCATACAAGAGACCCAGTACTTC	CASRRDWTSGRAIQETQYF
TRBV5-4	TRBD1	TRBJ2-7	.	TGTGCCAGCAGCTTGAAGGGGGCGCTTGGCGAGCAGTACTTC	CASSLKGALGEQYF
TRBV6-5	.	TRBJ1-2	.	TGTGCCAGCAGTTACTCGGGGGGCAGGTATGGCTACACCTTC	CASSYSGGRYGYTF
TRBV5-4	TRBD1	TRBJ2-7	.	TGTGCCAGCAGCTCCGCCGGGACAGGGGGCATCTACGAGCAGTACTTC	CASSSAGTGGIYEQYF
TRBV12-5	.	TRBJ2-1	.	TGTGCTAGTGGTTTGGGGTACAATGAGCAGTTCTTC	CASGLGYNEQFF
TRBV6-1	.	TRBJ1-2	.	TGTGCCAGCAGTGCGACGGCGACAAGCGATGGCTACACCTTC	CASSATATSDGYTF
TRBV10-3	.	TRBJ1-2	.	TGTGCCATCAGTGATGGCAGGGACTACTCTGGCTACACCTTC	CAISDGRDYSGYTF
TRBV2	.	TRBJ1-2	.	TGTGCCAGCAGTGAAGGGGGGGACTATGGCTACACCTTC	CASSEGGDYGYTF
TRBV9	.	TRBJ2-3	.	TGTGCCAGCAGCGCCGGGACAAGCCCCACAGATACGCAGTATTTT	CASSAGTSPTDTQYF
TRBV10-3	.	TRBJ2-7	.	TGTGCCATCAGCACCGCAGGAAGCTCCTACGAGCAGTACTTC	CAISTAGSSYEQYF
TRBV9	.	TRBJ2-3	.	TGTGCCAGCAGCGTAGAGGGGGGGCCCCGCACAGATACGCAGTATTTT	CASSVEGGPRTDTQYF
TRBV5-1	.	TRBJ2-5	.	TGCGCCAGCAGCTTGATGGCAGAAGAGACCCAGTACTTC	CASSLMAEETQYF
TRBV4-3	.	TRBJ1-1	once	TGCGCCAGCAGCCAAGAGCGAAACACTGAAGCTTTCTTT	CASSQERNTEAFF
TRBV29-1	.	TRBJ1-2	.	TGCAGCGTTGCCCTTAACTATGGCTACACCTTC	CSVALNYGYTF
TRBV30	TRBD2	TRBJ2-7	.	TGTGCCTGGAGTGTAACGGGACTAGCGGGAGGGCCATGGTACGAGCAGTACTTC	CAWSVTGLAGGPWYEQYF
TRBV11-2	.	TRBJ2-1	.	TGTGCCAGCAGCTTACAACTCAGGGGGGGACCCTACAATGAGCAGTTCTTC	CASSLQLRGGPYNEQFF
TRBV7-9	TRBD1	TRBJ2-7	.	TGTGCCAGCAGCTTGGATCGACAGGGGGACGAGCAGTACTTC	CASSLDRQGDEQYF
TRBV6-5	.	TRBJ2-7	.	TGTGCCAGCAGTTATCTAACAGTCCACGAGCAGTACTTC	CASSYLTVHEQYF
TRBV18	.	TRBJ1-5	.	TGTGCCAGCTCGCAACAGGGAAAGGGTCAGCCCCAGCATTTT	CASSQQGKGQPQHF
TRBV21-1	.	TRBJ1-1	.	TGTGCCAGCAGCAAAGTTTTGGTCACGAGCACTGAAGCTTTCTTT	CASSKVLVTSTEAFF
TRBV5-3	.	TRBJ2-1	.	TGTGCCAGAAGCCTGGGTCCTTACAATGAGCAGTTCTTC	CARSLGPYNEQFF
TRBV11-1	.	TRBJ2-1	.	TGTGCCAGCAGTCTTATAGGGGGGCCCTACAATGAGCAGTTCTTC	CASSLIGGPYNEQFF
TRBV10-1	.	TRBJ1-1	.	TGCGCCAGCAGTGAGTCTAGTAGGGGTACTGAAGCTTTCTTT	CASSESSRGTEAFF
TRBV6-1	.	TRBJ1-2	.	TGTGCCAGCAGTAGTCCTCGGGGGCGCGACTATGGCTACACCTTC	CASSSPRGRDYGYTF
TRBV10-3	TRBD1	TRBJ1-1	.	TGTGCCATCGGTCTTAGGGGGCCGGACACTGAAGCTTTCTTT	CAIGLRGPDTEAFF
TRBV30	.	TRBJ2-2	.	TGTGCCTTTCGTTTATACGGGGCGAACACCGGGGAGCTGTTTTTT	CAFRLYGANTGELFF